The 30 T cell receptor beta chains reported below all come from one sample, sequenced in a study of regulatory T cells in long-lasting Graves disease. Time point: persistent/refractory GD, antithyroid drugs over 5 years with positive TRAb. The TCR library was made from RNA that had been extracted from PBMCs in TRIzol. For TCR beta, libraries came from iRepertoire HTBI primers and Arm-PCR of CDR3 regions. From the multiplex PCR reads, TCRdb called clonotypes with MiXCR, one entry per CDR3 protein. In the table there are under 450,000 distinct CDR3 sequences, roughly a quarter of which are singletons. Specimen: peripheral blood mononuclear cells (PBMCs), collected when the disease was refractory, from a patient treated with antithyroid drugs. The receptors were sampled from a female donor with Graves disease.

The sample holds a few counts of this clonotype. The rearrangement joins TRBV2 to TRBJ2-2; D is ambiguous. V was clipped by 1 base and J by 6 bases, with 6 bases between them. The CDR3 sequence is 13 residues long. Germline V gene sequence: CDR1 SNHLY, CDR2 FYNNEI. CDR3 bases: TGTGCCAGCAGTGAAGTTGTAGCCGGGGAGCTGTTTTTT. This gives the protein CASSEVVAGELFF.

Points on this clonotype: A read error is possible here, since a much larger clone lies one base away. CDR3 coding DNA: TGTGCCAGCAGCTTAATTCGCTCCGTTTGGGCACTCAAGGCTAACTATGGCAACACCTTC. Protein product: CASSLIRSVWALKANYGNTF. The genes are TRBV7-3 and TRBJ1-2; no definite D call. CDR3 size: 20 residues. Germline lookup yields CDR1 SGHTA and CDR2 FQGTGA.

As concerns this clonotype: This may arise from a read error, as a much more abundant clone is one base away. The V gene is TRBV10-3, the J gene TRBJ1-1, with D unresolved. CDR3 length: 15 amino acids. V gave up 0 bases and J gave up 6 bases, with 14 bases separating them. Looked up from germline, CDR1 is ENHRY and CDR2 is SYGVKD. The CDR3 region has the DNA TGTGCCATCAGTGAGTCGAAACTCCTTGTACCTGAAGCTTTCTTT. Its translation: CAISESKLLVPEAFF.

In this sample, this clonotype turned up a few times. CDR3 amino acids: CATSRVVRGETQYF. In DNA, the CDR3 is TGTGCCACCAGCAGAGTGGTTAGAGGGGAGACCCAGTACTTC. This chain uses TRBV15 with TRBJ2-5; D may be TRBD2 (5 bases). Germline loops: CDR1 LNHNV, CDR2 YYDKDF (reference sequence). The ends were cut back, 1 base at V and 5 bases at J, with 11 bases in the middle. The CDR3 covers 14 residues.

This clonotype occurred a few times. This rearrangement joins TRBV12-3 or TRBV12-4 to TRBJ2-2, with 7 bases aligning to TRBD1. The length of the CDR3 is 15 residues. V trimming: 6 bases; J trimming: 7 bases; junction bases outside the gene matches: 11. CDR3 sequence: CASRVVGGLLGELFF. CDR3 bases: TGTGCCAGCAGAGTAGTAGGGGGCCTTCTCGGGGAGCTGTTTTTT.

As for this clonotype: This may stem from a read error, because a much larger clone lies one nucleotide away. The DNA is left out, because the CDR3 cannot be placed on it with certainty; the CDR3 is given as TCRdb lists it. The V and J genes are TRBV7-2 and TRBJ1-2; the table names TRBD1, a call not compared with the DNA. Looked up from germline, CDR1 is SGHTA and CDR2 is FQGNSA. Inclusive of both ends, the CDR3 amounts to 16 amino acids. The CDR3 loop is CASSLEFGQGTNGYAF.

This clonotype was picked up a small number of times. The J gene is TRBJ1-5, the V gene TRBV6-2 or TRBV6-3; D uncertain. The CDR3 spans 13 residues. Germline V gene sequence: CDR1 MNHEY, CDR2 SVGEGT. V was cut by 4 bases and J by 6 bases, with 10 bases left in between. CDR3 region: CASSLEGAQPQHF. The CDR3 nucleotides read TGTGCCAGCAGTTTAGAAGGTGCTCAGCCCCAGCATTTT.

This clonotype was observed at least ten times. V gene TRBV10-3 combines with J gene TRBJ1-2; perhaps TRBD1 as D (5 bases). Trimming stripped 6 bases from V and 7 bases from J, with 21 bases between. The length of the CDR3 is 15 residues. Per germline, CDR1 ENHRY and CDR2 SYGVKD. DNA for the CDR3: TGTGCCATCAGATCCCTGCAGGGCGCGGGAAGTGGCTACACCTTC. This translates into CAIRSLQGAGSGYTF.

This clonotype has at least ten counts. The chain recombines TRBV30 with TRBJ2-1; 8 nucleotides agree with TRBD2. This CDR3 contains 14 residues. V dropped 6 bases and J dropped 3; count of bases not matched to a gene: 7. Germline V gives CDR1 GTSNPN, CDR2 SVGIG (reference sequence). The CDR3 sequence is CACYFSGIYNEQFF. Here the CDR3 DNA reads TGTGCCTGTTATTTTAGCGGGATCTACAATGAGCAGTTCTTC.

The rearrangement uses TRBV4-1 and TRBJ2-6, with 7 bases lining up with TRBD1. V gave up 0 bases and J gave up 4 bases; unmatched junction bases: 9. The V gene's germline CDR1 is MGHRA and CDR2 YSYEKL. The CDR3 totals 18 residues. Here the CDR3 reads CASSQEIVQGYGANVLTF. In DNA form, the CDR3 reads TGCGCCAGCAGCCAAGAGATAGTACAGGGGTACGGGGCCAACGTCCTGACTTTC.

In this sample, this clonotype turned up many times. This chain joins TRBV28 and TRBJ1-2; no definite D call. The CDR3 is 11 amino acids. The germline gives CDR1 MDHEN, CDR2 SYDVKM. Trimming stripped 3 bases from V and 8 bases from J, with 7 bases between. The CDR3 protein is CASSFGVGYTF. The CDR3 DNA reads TGTGCCAGCAGTTTTGGGGTAGGCTACACCTTC.

This clonotype showed up many times. This chain joins TRBV2 and TRBJ1-1; D possibly corresponds to TRBD1 (5 bases). V gave up 1 base and J gave up 4 bases, with 10 bases separating them. The CDR3 is 14 residues long. CDR1 and CDR2 (germline): SNHLY, FYNNEI. CDR3 region: CASSEEPGPTEAFF. The DNA of the CDR3 is TGTGCCAGCAGTGAAGAACCAGGGCCCACTGAAGCTTTCTTT.

This clonotype was observed a handful of times. The chain carries TRBV5-1 and TRBJ1-4; D not resolved. This CDR3 has 17 residues. In germline, CDR1 is SGHRS, CDR2 YFSETQ. Trimming removed 0 bases from V and 5 bases from J, with 17 bases in between. The CDR3 spells CASSLDRQRIGNEKLFF. The CDR3 DNA follows: TGCGCCAGCAGCTTGGATAGGCAACGCATCGGAAATGAAAAACTGTTTTTT.

This sequence joins TRBV19 and TRBJ2-1, with a tentative D call TRBD2 (5 bases). The CDR3 sequence is 15 residues long. CDR1 and CDR2 (germline): LNHDA, SQIVND (reference sequence). V lost 7 bases and J lost 9, with 22 bases in between. The CDR3 sequence: CASTQKASREGEQFF. The CDR3 DNA is TGTGCCAGTACCCAAAAGGCTAGTCGCGAGGGTGAGCAGTTCTTC.

The gene calls are TRBV3-1 and TRBJ2-2; tentatively, D is TRBD1 (6 bases). The V and J ends lost 3 bases and 4 bases respectively, with 18 bases between them. Germline V gene sequence: CDR1 LGHDT, CDR2 YNNKEL (reference sequence). There are 17 residues in the CDR3. CDR3 DNA: TGTGCCAGCAGCCAGAGGCTACAGGGTTTGGGCACCGGGGAGCTGTTTTTT. Amino acid sequence: CASSQRLQGLGTGELFF.

The chain is built from TRBV5-6 and TRBJ2-3; D is possibly TRBD2 (5 bases). V shed 3 bases and J shed 1 base, with 12 bases lying between them. The germline CDR1 and CDR2 sequences are SGHDT and YYEEEE. The CDR3 totals 15 residues. DNA of the CDR3: TGTGCCAGCAGCTCCTGGGAGCGGCGCACAGATACGCAGTATTTT. Its translation: CASSSWERRTDTQYF. The full variable domain, in which reference TRBV5-6 and TRBJ2-3 provide the parts outside the CDR3, is DAGVTQSPTHLIKTRGQQVTLRCSPKSGHDTVSWYQQALGQGPQFIFQYYEEEERQRGNFPDRFSGHQFPNYSSELNVNALLLGDSALYLCASSSWERRTDTQYFGPGTRLTVL.

This chain uses TRBV19 with TRBJ1-4; a possible D gene is TRBD1 (6 bases). The V end lost 5 bases, the J end lost 6 bases, and 13 bases lay between the germline ends. From germline, CDR1 is LNHDA and CDR2 SQIVND (reference sequence). This CDR3 region has 14 residues. CDR3 sequence: CASSPGTYDEKLFF. The CDR3 DNA is TGTGCCAGTAGTCCCGGGACATATGATGAAAAACTGTTTTTT. Using reference TRBV19 and TRBJ1-4 for the parts outside the CDR3, the full variable domain is DGGITQSPKYLFRKEGQNVTLSCEQNLNHDAMYWYRQDPGQGLRLIYYSQIVNDFQKGDIAEGYSVSREKKESFPLTVTSAQKNPTAFYLCASSPGTYDEKLFFGSGTQLSVL.

The chain links TRBV5-1 to TRBJ1-6; D is unclear. The V end lost 6 bases, the J end lost 7 bases, and 17 bases lay between the germline ends. CDR1 and CDR2 (germline): SGHRS, YFSETQ. CDR3 length: 15 residues. The CDR3 loop reads CASTSSGMGNSPLHF. The CDR3 DNA is TGCGCCAGCACCTCATCCGGGATGGGAAATTCACCCCTCCACTTT.

A remark on this clonotype: A much larger clone lies one base from this, so it may be a read error. The CDR3: CASSLTGGLVSYEQYF. CDR3 nucleotide sequence: TGTGCCAGCAGCTTAACCGGAGGACTAGTCTCCTACGAGCAGTACTTC. This sequence joins TRBV7-2 and TRBJ2-7; 7 nucleotides line up with TRBD2. Germline CDR1 is SGHTA and CDR2 is FQGNSA. The CDR3 length is 16 residues. V shed 2 bases, J shed 0 bases, and the junction held 7 bases outside the gene matches.

This clonotype came up many times. This sequence joins TRBV10-3 and TRBJ2-7; TRBD1 might be the D (6 bases). The CDR3 is 14 amino acids. Germline values: CDR1 ENHRY, CDR2 SYGVKD. V lost 7 bases, J lost 2 bases, and 15 bases lay in between. CDR3 region: CAIKREQGPYEQYF. The CDR3 DNA sequence: TGTGCCATCAAACGAGAACAGGGCCCCTACGAGCAGTACTTC.

The V gene is TRBV11-3, the J gene TRBJ2-2; possible D gene TRBD2, 6 bases. The CDR3 is 14 amino acids. The germline gives CDR1 SGHNT, CDR2 YENEEA. The V and J ends lost 2 bases and 5 bases respectively, with 9 bases between them. The CDR3 is CASSLLAETGELFF. The CDR3 nucleotides read TGTGCCAGCAGCTTATTAGCGGAAACCGGGGAGCTGTTTTTT.

This clonotype was recorded at least ten times. The rearrangement joins TRBV7-9 to TRBJ2-5; 8 positions match TRBD1. The ends lost 4 bases at V and 3 bases at J; junction bases unmatched: 13. This CDR3 contains 17 residues. Germline loops: CDR1 SEHNR, CDR2 FQNEAQ (reference sequence). CDR3 residues: CASSSLSDREVKETQYF. In DNA, the CDR3 is TGTGCCAGCAGCTCCTTATCGGACAGGGAGGTGAAAGAGACCCAGTACTTC.

This clonotype was seen ten or more times. The V call is TRBV30, the J call TRBJ1-1; no clear D gene. V was cut by 6 bases and J by 1 base, with 15 bases left in between. Germline CDR1 GTSNPN, CDR2 SVGIG (reference sequence). This CDR3 region has 14 residues. CDR3 coding DNA: TGTGCCTGCCTAACGGGTCGAAAGAACACTGAAGCTTTCTTT. Amino acids: CACLTGRKNTEAFF.

The chain couples TRBV19 to TRBJ1-2, with TRBD1 identical over 7 bases. The CDR3 sequence is 15 residues long. Germline CDR1 is LNHDA and CDR2 is SQIVND (reference sequence). V gave up 8 bases and J gave up 7 bases; unmatched junction bases: 16. CDR3: CASRSQTGSRAGYTF. The CDR3 DNA is TGTGCCAGTCGCTCGCAGACAGGGTCCCGTGCTGGCTACACCTTC.

This clonotype was counted at least ten times. The rearrangement links TRBV27 to TRBJ2-7; the D gene is possibly TRBD2 (5 bases). The CDR3 consists of 15 residues. CDR1 and CDR2 from the germline V gene are MNHEY and SMNVEV (reference sequence). Trimming stripped 3 bases from V and 2 bases from J, with 14 bases between. The CDR3 protein is CASSFGGSRAYEQYF. CDR3 nucleotides: TGTGCCAGCAGTTTTGGTGGGAGTAGGGCCTACGAGCAGTACTTC.

The gene calls are TRBV27 and TRBJ2-2; 7 nucleotides agree with TRBD1. The CDR3 is made up of 16 amino acids. With V trimmed by 4 bases and J by 4 bases, 9 bases remained unmatched. In germline, CDR1 is MNHEY, CDR2 SMNVEV (reference sequence). The CDR3 protein is CASSSWTGVGTGELFF. CDR3 nucleotide sequence: TGTGCCAGCAGTTCATGGACAGGTGTTGGCACCGGGGAGCTGTTTTTT.

Comment on this clonotype: A read error is likely, as this CDR3 ends without the conserved phenylalanine or tryptophan. The DNA is left out, because the CDR3 cannot be placed on it with certainty; the CDR3 is given as TCRdb lists it. This chain joins TRBV6-2 or TRBV6-3 and TRBJ1-2; TRBD1, the D gene given by the table, was not confirmed from the DNA. The CDR3 spans 12 residues, counting both ends. CDR1 is MNHEY and CDR2 is SVGEGT in the germline V gene. The CDR3 reads CASSSHREGAFG.

This chain links TRBV15 with TRBJ1-6; D remains unclear. Trimming cost V 1 base and J 7 bases, with 5 bases left between them. The CDR3 is 13 residues long. Looked up from germline, CDR1 is LNHNV and CDR2 is YYDKDF (reference sequence). CDR3 protein: CATSRVSNSPLHF. CDR3 DNA sequence: TGTGCCACCAGCAGAGTTAGCAATTCACCCCTCCACTTT.

This clonotype appeared a few times. The chain employs TRBV24-1 and TRBJ2-5; 14 positions agree with TRBD2. The junction had 11 bases not matched to a gene; V was cut back by 4 bases and J by 5 bases. Germline values: CDR1 KGHDR, CDR2 SFDVKD. CDR3 length: 18 amino acids. The CDR3 loop reads CATSEGGLAGGLVETQYF. Here the CDR3 DNA reads TGTGCCACCAGTGAGGGAGGACTAGCGGGAGGCCTCGTCGAGACCCAGTACTTC.

The gene calls are TRBV9 and TRBJ1-2; D uncertain. CDR1 is SGDLS, CDR2 YYNGEE, per germline. The CDR3 extends over 15 amino acids. Trimming pared 3 bases from V and 2 bases from J, leaving 14 bases between. The CDR3 coding sequence is TGTGCCAGCAGCGGCGACCTGGGTTCAAACTATGGCTACACCTTC. Residues: CASSGDLGSNYGYTF.